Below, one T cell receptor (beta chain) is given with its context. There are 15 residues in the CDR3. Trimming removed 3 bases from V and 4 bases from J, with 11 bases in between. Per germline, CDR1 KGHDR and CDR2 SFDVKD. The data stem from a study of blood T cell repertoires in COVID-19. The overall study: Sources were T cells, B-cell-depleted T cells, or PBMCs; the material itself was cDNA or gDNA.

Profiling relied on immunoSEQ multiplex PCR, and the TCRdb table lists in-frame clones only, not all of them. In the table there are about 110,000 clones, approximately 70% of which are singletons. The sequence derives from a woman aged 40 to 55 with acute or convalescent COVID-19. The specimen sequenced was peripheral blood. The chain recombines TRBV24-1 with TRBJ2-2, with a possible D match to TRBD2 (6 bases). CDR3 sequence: CATSDATGSTGELFF. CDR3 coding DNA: TGTGCCACCAGTGATGCCACCGGGAGCACCGGGGAGCTGTTTTTT.